This entry lists 13 T cell receptor beta chains sequenced from one sample in a study of early T cells in non-severe SARS-CoV-2 infection. TCRdb redid the calling of the 5' RACE reads with MiXCR, one entry per CDR3 protein. The sample has about 26,000 distinct CDR3 sequences, approximately 5.1% seen once. Specimen: whole blood. The receptors were gathered from an adult who was a healthcare worker with PCR-confirmed SARS-CoV-2 infection or an uninfected control (not recorded which).

Ten or more counts support this clonotype. The rearrangement joins TRBV25-1 to TRBJ2-3, with D perhaps matching TRBD1 or TRBD2 (6 bases each). Germline V gives CDR1 MGHDK, CDR2 SYGVNS. V lost 6 bases and J 0 bases, leaving 13 bases between the germline ends. The CDR3 loop spans 15 amino acids. CDR3 region: CASSGGTYSTDTQYF. The CDR3 bases are TGTGCCAGCAGCGGGGGCACCTATAGCACAGATACGCAGTATTTT.

In this sample, this clonotype turned up many times. The rearrangement links TRBV12-3 or TRBV12-4 to TRBJ1-1, with D unclear. V was shortened by 2 bases and J by 0 bases, with 4 bases between the two germline ends. The CDR3 loop spans 13 amino acids. The CDR3 is CASSLQVNTEAFF. The CDR3 DNA reads TGTGCCAGCAGTTTACAGGTGAACACTGAAGCTTTCTTT.

In its sample, this clonotype ranks as medium-sized. The chain carries TRBV6-1 and TRBJ2-7; a possible D gene is TRBD2 (6 bases). The CDR3 is 15 residues long. V gave up 1 base and J gave up 0 bases, with 10 bases separating them. The V gene's germline CDR1 is MNHNS and CDR2 SASEGT. The CDR3 protein is CASSEEAGSSYEQYF. The CDR3, as DNA: TGTGCCAGCAGTGAAGAGGCGGGGAGCTCCTACGAGCAGTACTTC.

The sample holds many counts of this clonotype. This sequence joins TRBV7-2 and TRBJ2-3; 8 bases are shared with TRBD2. V lost 0 bases to trimming and J lost 1 base; unmatched junction nucleotides: 0. CDR1 is SGHTA and CDR2 is FQGNSA in the germline V gene. There are 15 residues in the CDR3. This CDR3 reads CASSLASGGTDTQYF. DNA of the CDR3: TGTGCCAGCAGCTTAGCTAGCGGGGGCACAGATACGCAGTATTTT.

This clonotype was recorded at least ten times. J is TRBJ1-2 and V is TRBV12-3 or TRBV12-4; TRBD1 matches 8 bases. The V gene end was trimmed by 6 bases and the J gene end by 5 bases; junction bases not matched to a gene: 5. CDR3 length: 13 residues. CDR3 coding DNA: TGTGCCAGCAGGGAGACAGGGGAGTATGGCTACACCTTC. Translating gives CASRETGEYGYTF.

This clonotype occurred a few times. The rearrangement uses TRBV10-3 and TRBJ2-3; 10 positions agree with TRBD2. CDR3 length: 15 amino acids. V lost 2 bases to trimming and J lost 4 bases; unmatched junction nucleotides: 3. The germline V gene encodes CDR1 ENHRY and CDR2 SYGVKD. The CDR3 nucleotides are TGTGCCATCAGTGAGAAGCTAGCGGGGGCAGATACGCAGTATTTT. Translating gives CAISEKLAGADTQYF.

This clonotype was seen repeatedly, ten times or more. The chain joins TRBV12-3 or TRBV12-4 to TRBJ1-1; D not certain. V was pared by 5 bases and J by 5 bases, with 12 bases between. The CDR3 consists of 13 residues. For the CDR3, the DNA is TGTGCCAGCAGTACCAGAACGAGAACTGAAGCTTTCTTT. Amino acids: CASSTRTRTEAFF.

This clonotype rates as medium-sized (0.01 to 0.1%). The gene calls are TRBV7-8 and TRBJ2-5; 7 bases fit TRBD1. Germline loops: CDR1 SGHVS, CDR2 FQNEAQ. CDR3 length equals 15 residues. The J segment lost 4 bases and the V segment lost 5 bases, leaving 10 bases of the junction unmatched. CDR3 nucleotides: TGTGCCAGCAGCGCCCGACAGGGTCCGTCAGAGACCCAGTACTTC. Its protein is CASSARQGPSETQYF.

This clonotype appeared many times. The rearrangement links TRBV6-2 or TRBV6-3 to TRBJ1-4; no definite D call. Trimming removed 5 bases at V and 5 bases at J, with 9 bases between. This CDR3 spans 13 amino acids. The V gene's germline CDR1 is MNHEY and CDR2 SVGEGT. The CDR3 bases are TGTGCCAGCAGTACCTTACAGAATGAAAAACTGTTTTTT. Its protein is CASSTLQNEKLFF.

This clonotype was counted ten times or more. The V and J genes are TRBV5-1 and TRBJ1-6; D perhaps matches TRBD1 (5 bases). Germline loops: CDR1 SGHRS, CDR2 YFSETQ. The CDR3 length is 15 residues. The ends were cut back, 4 bases at V and 10 bases at J, with 18 bases in the middle. The CDR3 coding sequence is TGCGCCAGCAGCCGGGACTCGGGCGGAGGGTCACCCCTCCACTTT. Translation: CASSRDSGGGSPLHF.

The V and J genes are TRBV6-2 or TRBV6-3 and TRBJ2-7; 8 nucleotides line up with TRBD2. J lost 4 bases, V lost 5 bases, and 13 bases had no gene match. The germline V gene has CDR1 MNHEY and CDR2 SVGEGT. The CDR3 has 16 amino acids. The chain's CDR3 is CASSPSLIAGRYEQYF. The DNA for the CDR3 is TGTGCCAGCAGTCCCTCCCTAATAGCGGGGAGGTACGAGCAGTACTTC.

This chain connects TRBV12-3 or TRBV12-4 to TRBJ1-2; 8 bases align to TRBD1. This CDR3 is built from 15 residues. V shed 6 bases, J shed 5 bases, and the junction held 11 bases outside the gene matches. The CDR3 sequence: CASRAGGRANYGYTF. CDR3 DNA: TGTGCCAGCAGGGCAGGGGGCAGGGCCAATTATGGCTACACCTTC.

J is TRBJ1-4 and V is TRBV7-8, with TRBD1 matching 7 bases. The CDR3 is made up of 13 amino acids. After removal of 5 bases from V and 8 bases from J, the junction contained 5 bases not matched to a gene. CDR1 and CDR2 from the germline V gene are SGHVS and FQNEAQ. This CDR3 is CASSPLQGEKLFF. As DNA, the CDR3 is TGTGCCAGCAGCCCTCTACAGGGGGAAAAACTGTTTTTT.